These 26 T cell receptor beta chains were sequenced from one sample in a study of cytomegalovirus exposure and HLA in healthy donors. Researchers ran the PCR with 60 Vbeta and 13 Jbeta primers. Produced via immunoSEQ multiplex PCR; TCRdb's table is partial and in-frame only. The sample consists of roughly 150,000 clones, roughly 77% of them appearing once. The sample was PBMCs. The receptor source for this set is a man younger than 35 in good health and CMV-seropositive.

This clone was seen once. The J gene is TRBJ2-3, the V gene TRBV5-4, with TRBD2 matching 12 bases. The CDR3 contains 17 residues. V lost 4 bases to trimming and J lost 0 bases; unmatched junction nucleotides: 6. The germline CDR1 and CDR2 sequences are SGHNT and YYREEE (reference sequence). CDR3 sequence: CASSRRTSGGSTDTQYF. CDR3 sequence (DNA): TGTGCCAGCAGCCGCAGAACTAGCGGGGGGAGCACAGATACGCAGTATTTT.

The V and J genes are TRBV7-3 and TRBJ2-3; 10 bases are shared with TRBD2. CDR3 size: 17 residues. In germline, CDR1 is SGHTA, CDR2 FQGTGA. V trimming: 6 bases; J trimming: 3 bases; junction bases outside the gene matches: 12. The CDR3 nucleotides are TGTGCCAGCAGTCTCAAGGGAGCGGGGGGGCAAACAGATACGCAGTATTTT. Residues: CASSLKGAGGQTDTQYF. Based on the CDR3 plus reference TRBV7-3 and TRBJ2-3, the full variable domain is GAGVSQTPSNKVTEKGKYVELRCDPISGHTALYWYRQSLGQGPEFLIYFQGTGAADDSGLPNDRFFAVRPEGSVSTLKIQRTERGDSAVYLCASSLKGAGGQTDTQYFGPGTRLTVL.

The chain recombines TRBV5-1 with TRBJ1-6; D gene unclear. V lost 7 bases, J lost 7 bases, and 15 bases lay in between. Germline CDR1 SGHRS, CDR2 YFSETQ. The CDR3 consists of 14 residues. CDR3 amino acids: CASQVGSGNSPLHF. The CDR3 DNA is TGCGCCAGCCAGGTTGGCTCGGGGAATTCACCCCTCCACTTT.

J is TRBJ1-5 and V is TRBV7-8, with D maybe TRBD1 (6 bases). V dropped 2 bases and J dropped 4 bases, with 9 bases sitting between them. The CDR3 is 14 residues long. Germline assignment: CDR1 SGHVS and CDR2 FQNEAQ. CDR3 sequence reads: CASSLWTANQPQHF. The CDR3 DNA is TGTGCCAGCAGCTTATGGACAGCGAATCAGCCCCAGCATTTT.

This rearrangement joins TRBV11-3 to TRBJ1-1; D might be TRBD1 (6 bases). Per the germline V gene, CDR1 is SGHNT and CDR2 is YENEEA. The CDR3 consists of 14 residues. V was cut by 1 base and J by 1 base, with 7 bases left in between. For the CDR3, the DNA is TGTGCCAGCAGCTTAGCAGGGGCGAACACTGAAGCTTTCTTT. Translated, it gives CASSLAGANTEAFF.

The V gene is TRBV28, the J gene TRBJ2-2; TRBD2 matches 7 bases. Germline V CDR1 and CDR2: MDHEN, SYDVKM. V lost 5 bases to trimming and J lost 6 bases; unmatched junction nucleotides: 0. This CDR3 is built from 12 residues. DNA of the CDR3: TGTGCCAGCAGTGGGGGGGCCGGGGAGCTGTTTTTT. Translating gives CASSGGAGELFF.

The chain is built from TRBV28 and TRBJ2-7; D perhaps matches TRBD2 (7 bases). The CDR3 length is 14 residues. Germline assignment: CDR1 MDHEN and CDR2 SYDVKM. V dropped 5 bases and J dropped 4 bases, with 15 bases sitting between them. CDR3: CASSIRGGAYEQYV. CDR3 DNA: TGTGCCAGCAGTATCCGTGGGGGGGCGTACGAGCAGTACGTC.

A few counts support this clone. J is TRBJ1-5 and V is TRBV7-8; a weak D match, TRBD1 (6 bases). CDR3 size: 15 residues. Germline CDR1 and CDR2: SGHVS and FQNEAQ. V was clipped by 5 bases and J by 3 bases, with 14 bases between them. The CDR3 DNA is TGTGCCAGCAGCCCCTTTACAGGGTACAATCAGCCCCAGCATTTT. It yields the protein CASSPFTGYNQPQHF.

Comment on this clone: A read error may produce the germline difference seen at one junction end. V and J are TRBV10-3 and TRBJ1-1; no definite D call. Germline CDR1 is ENHRY and CDR2 is SYGVKD. There are 15 residues in the CDR3. For the CDR3, the DNA is TGTGTCATCAGTCCTTATAGCAACATGAACACTGAAGCTTTCTTT. This encodes CVISPYSNMNTEAFF.

This clone was seen more than once but under ten times. This rearrangement joins TRBV5-6 to TRBJ1-2, with a tentative D call TRBD1 (5 bases). Germline V lookup: CDR1 SGHDT, CDR2 YYEEEE. This CDR3 has 15 amino acids. V lost 3 bases and J lost 4, with 16 bases in between. The CDR3 region is CASSYAGRKTYGYTF. As DNA, the CDR3 is TGTGCCAGCAGCTACGCGGGACGCAAGACCTATGGCTACACCTTC.

The chain employs TRBV10-1 and TRBJ2-2; 8 nucleotides line up with TRBD1. From germline, CDR1 is WNHNN and CDR2 SYGVQD (reference sequence). J lost 12 bases, V lost 0 bases, and 3 bases had no gene match. The CDR3 runs 13 residues. The DNA of the CDR3 is TGCGCCAGCAGTGAGTCGAGGACAGGGAAGCTGTTTTTT. It yields the protein CASSESRTGKLFF.

This chain uses TRBV7-2 with TRBJ1-6, with 10 bases identical to TRBD1. The length of the CDR3 is 15 residues. Germline V gene data show CDR1 as SGHTA and CDR2 as FQGNSA. The V segment lost 5 bases and the J segment 9 bases; nucleotides outside the gene matches: 7. For the CDR3, the DNA is TGTGCCAGCAGCACCTCGACAGGGGGCTCTTCACCCCTCCACTTT. It codes for CASSTSTGGSSPLHF.

Only a few counts were recorded for this clone. J is TRBJ1-1 and V is TRBV6-4; 7 bases are shared with TRBD1. With 3 bases clipped from V and 6 bases from J, the junction kept 7 bases outside the gene matches. Germline CDR1 reads MRHNA; CDR2 reads SNTAGT. CDR3 size: 14 residues. The CDR3 here is CASSEEEGAAEAFF. Here the CDR3 DNA reads TGTGCCAGCAGTGAAGAGGAGGGGGCGGCTGAAGCTTTCTTT.

The chain carries TRBV28 and TRBJ2-3; 11 nucleotides align to TRBD2. CDR3 size: 19 residues. The germline V gene encodes CDR1 MDHEN and CDR2 SYDVKM. Trimming at V came to 3 bases and at J to 2 bases, leaving 13 bases not matched to a gene. In nucleotides, the CDR3 is TGTGCCAGCAGTTTTCTAGCGGGGGGCCCCGGGAGATTCACAGATACGCAGTATTTT. Protein sequence: CASSFLAGGPGRFTDTQYF.

The gene calls are TRBV2 and TRBJ2-3, with 12 bases that match TRBD2. CDR3 length: 15 amino acids. CDR1 and CDR2 from the germline V gene are SNHLY and FYNNEI. V shed 11 bases, J shed 6 bases, and the junction held 12 bases outside the gene matches. The CDR3: CAGWTSGVVDDTQYF. The CDR3 nucleotides read TGTGCCGGCTGGACTAGCGGGGTCGTGGATGATACGCAGTATTTT.

This clone has just a few counts. The chain is built from TRBV14 and TRBJ2-2; D is unresolved. The CDR3 runs to 12 residues. The V and J ends lost 1 base and 7 bases respectively, with 4 bases between them. Germline CDR1 SGHDN, CDR2 FVKESK. The CDR3 sequence: CASSQVIGELFF. CDR3 nucleotide sequence: TGTGCCAGCAGCCAAGTAATCGGGGAGCTGTTTTTT.

V and J are TRBV30 and TRBJ1-2; 7 bases align to TRBD1. Trimming removed 8 bases from V and 7 bases from J; junction bases left unmatched: 16. Germline-derived CDR1 and CDR2 are GTSNPN and SVGIG (reference sequence). This CDR3 comprises 14 residues. CDR3 DNA sequence: TGTGCCCTGAACAGGGGACCGAGGCTGCGTGGCTACACCTTC. It yields the protein CALNRGPRLRGYTF.

The gene calls are TRBV28 and TRBJ1-2; D is perhaps TRBD1 (5 bases). Between the trimmed V and J ends, which lost 5 bases and 6 bases, there was a span of 19 bases. Germline CDR1 is MDHEN and CDR2 is SYDVKM. CDR3 length: 15 residues. This CDR3 is CASSPSGGKKDGYTF. CDR3 bases: TGTGCCAGCAGTCCCTCCGGGGGTAAGAAGGATGGCTACACCTTC.

This chain links TRBV5-4 with TRBJ1-1; 8 bases agree with TRBD1. V shed 0 bases and J 4 bases; nucleotides not matched to a gene: 8. CDR3 size: 16 residues. Germline V gives CDR1 SGHNT, CDR2 YYREEE (reference sequence). CDR3 DNA sequence: TGTGCCAGCAGCTTGGGAAGGATAGGACAGGGCACTGAAGCTTTCTTT. Amino acid sequence: CASSLGRIGQGTEAFF.

This clone was picked up one time. The chain is built from TRBV18 and TRBJ1-2; TRBD1 is a possible D gene (6 bases). This CDR3 has 14 amino acids. V was trimmed by 0 bases and J by 8 bases, leaving 13 bases between them. The V gene's germline CDR1 is KGHSH and CDR2 LQKENI. CDR3 in amino acids: CASSPPEGVKGYTF. The CDR3 region has the DNA TGTGCCAGCTCACCACCAGAGGGGGTGAAGGGCTACACCTTC.

In the case of this clone: The same CDR3 is also encoded by other DNA sequences in this sample. V usage is TRBV30 and J usage is TRBJ2-3, with 13 bases matching TRBD2. The germline CDR1 and CDR2 sequences are GTSNPN and SVGIG (reference sequence). The CDR3 is made up of 15 amino acids. Trimming removed 5 bases from V and 2 bases from J; junction bases left unmatched: 4. Written as DNA, the CDR3 is TGTGCCTGGGGGGGACTAGCGGGAAACACAGATACGCAGTATTTT. Translation gives CAWGGLAGNTDTQYF.

The chain combines TRBV30 with TRBJ1-2; no definite D call. V lost 0 bases, J lost 5 bases, and 10 bases lay in between. The CDR3 covers 13 residues. CDR1 is GTSNPN and CDR2 is SVGIG in the germline V gene (reference sequence). CDR3 sequence: CAWSVSAVYGYTF. CDR3 nucleotides: TGTGCCTGGAGTGTATCGGCGGTATATGGCTACACCTTC.

The chain links TRBV7-6 to TRBJ2-3; D remains unclear. V dropped 1 base and J dropped 0 bases, with 8 bases sitting between them. The CDR3 has 15 amino acids. Germline V gene sequence: CDR1 SGHVS, CDR2 FNYEAQ. CDR3 bases: TGTGCCAGCAGCTTAGGTCAGATTAGCACAGATACGCAGTATTTT. The encoded protein is CASSLGQISTDTQYF. Drawing the rest from reference TRBV7-6 and TRBJ2-3, the complete variable domain is GAGVSQSPRYKVTKRGQDVALRCDPISGHVSLYWYRQALGQGPEFLTYFNYEAQQDKSGLPNDRFSAERPEGSISTLTIQRTEQRDSAMYRCASSLGQISTDTQYFGPGTRLTVL.

This rearrangement joins TRBV9 to TRBJ1-2; 8 bases line up with TRBD1. The germline V gene has CDR1 SGDLS and CDR2 YYNGEE. This CDR3 is 13 amino acids long. The junction had 6 bases not matched to a gene; V was cut back by 5 bases and J by 6 bases. CDR3 bases: TGTGCCAGCAGAGGACAGGGCCGTAATGGCTACACCTTC. It codes for CASRGQGRNGYTF.

This clone was picked up a small number of times. V and J are TRBV5-4 and TRBJ1-2, with a possible D match to TRBD1 (5 bases). Germline CDR1 SGHNT, CDR2 YYREEE (reference sequence). V shed 4 bases and J shed 4 bases, with 11 bases lying between them. This CDR3 region has 13 residues. As DNA, the CDR3 is TGTGCCAGCAGCACCGACAGCCTCTATGGCTACACCTTC. The encoded protein is CASSTDSLYGYTF. Together with reference TRBV5-4 and TRBJ1-2, the CDR3 gives the full variable domain: ETGVTQSPTHLIKTRGQQVTLRCSSQSGHNTVSWYQQALGQGPQFIFQYYREEENGRGNFPPRFSGLQFPNYSSELNVNALELDDSALYLCASSTDSLYGYTFGSGTRLTVV.

The V and J genes are TRBV2 and TRBJ1-1, with 7 bases aligning to TRBD1. Per germline, CDR1 SNHLY and CDR2 FYNNEI. V dropped 5 bases and J dropped 0; count of bases not matched to a gene: 6. CDR3 size: 15 residues. The chain's CDR3 is CASSTGAYMNTEAFF. The CDR3, as DNA: TGTGCCAGCAGTACAGGGGCCTATATGAACACTGAAGCTTTCTTT.